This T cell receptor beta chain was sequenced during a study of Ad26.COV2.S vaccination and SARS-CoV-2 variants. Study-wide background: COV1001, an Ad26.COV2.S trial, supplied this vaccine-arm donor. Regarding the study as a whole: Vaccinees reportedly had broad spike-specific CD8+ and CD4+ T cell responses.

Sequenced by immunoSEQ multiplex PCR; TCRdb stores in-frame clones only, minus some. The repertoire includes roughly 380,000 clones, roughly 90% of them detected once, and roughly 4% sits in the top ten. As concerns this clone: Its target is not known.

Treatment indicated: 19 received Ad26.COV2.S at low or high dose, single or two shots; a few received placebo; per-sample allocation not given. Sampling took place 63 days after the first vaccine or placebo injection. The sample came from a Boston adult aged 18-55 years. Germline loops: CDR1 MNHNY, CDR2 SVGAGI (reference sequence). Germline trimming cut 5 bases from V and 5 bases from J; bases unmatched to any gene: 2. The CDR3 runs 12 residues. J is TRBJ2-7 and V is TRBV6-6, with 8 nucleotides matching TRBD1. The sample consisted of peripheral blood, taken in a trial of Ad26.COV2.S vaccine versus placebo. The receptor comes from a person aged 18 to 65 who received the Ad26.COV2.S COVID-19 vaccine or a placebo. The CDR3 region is CASSKDRDEQYF. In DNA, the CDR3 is TGTGCCAGCAGTAAGGACAGGGACGAGCAGTACTTC.